What follows describes a single T cell receptor beta chain. What it binds is unknown. A sort by CD45RO/CCR7/CD25/CD127/CD95/CD27 yielded CD4+ naive, central memory, regulatory and stem cell-like memory cells. cDNA synthesis used the whole RNA isolate, giving expressed TCRB sequences. The protocol was immunoSEQ multiplex PCR, while the TCRdb copy is restricted to in-frame clones and leaves out a portion. This sample yields some 170,000 clones, of which roughly 65% are seen a single time; roughly 0.089% belongs to the top ten. The record originates from a study of beta chain features in type 1 diabetes. Findings of the study overall: Shorter TCRB CDR3s, moderately but significantly so, marked every one of the four CD4+ subsets in Type 1 diabetes patients.

The CDR3 is 15 residues long. Germline assignment: CDR1 MNHEY and CDR2 SMNVEV (reference sequence). The V end lost 5 bases, the J end lost 3 bases, and 14 bases lay between the germline ends. The chain uses TRBV27 and TRBJ2-1; a possible D gene is TRBD1 (6 bases). The sequencing sample was made of naive CD4+ T cells from blood. This sequence was found in a man aged 25 to 40 with type 1 diabetes. For the CDR3, the DNA is TGTGCCAGCAGTCCCCGGGACAACTACTACAATGAGCAGTTCTTC. Amino acid sequence: CASSPRDNYYNEQFF.